The source of this TCR beta chain is a study of blood T cell repertoires in COVID-19. CDR3 length equals 13 residues. V was pared by 1 base and J by 2 bases, with 5 bases between. Libraries were prepared by immunoSEQ multiplex PCR; TCRdb keeps only in-frame clonotypes and omits some of them. Of about 81,000 clones listed, about 91% are singletons. The genes are TRBV12-3 or TRBV12-4 and TRBJ1-2; D gene unclear. What was sequenced was peripheral blood. The sequence derives from a woman of 80 years or more with acute or convalescent COVID-19. The CDR3 region is CASSLGPNYGYTF. CDR3 nucleotides: TGTGCCAGCAGTTTAGGTCCGAACTATGGCTACACCTTC.